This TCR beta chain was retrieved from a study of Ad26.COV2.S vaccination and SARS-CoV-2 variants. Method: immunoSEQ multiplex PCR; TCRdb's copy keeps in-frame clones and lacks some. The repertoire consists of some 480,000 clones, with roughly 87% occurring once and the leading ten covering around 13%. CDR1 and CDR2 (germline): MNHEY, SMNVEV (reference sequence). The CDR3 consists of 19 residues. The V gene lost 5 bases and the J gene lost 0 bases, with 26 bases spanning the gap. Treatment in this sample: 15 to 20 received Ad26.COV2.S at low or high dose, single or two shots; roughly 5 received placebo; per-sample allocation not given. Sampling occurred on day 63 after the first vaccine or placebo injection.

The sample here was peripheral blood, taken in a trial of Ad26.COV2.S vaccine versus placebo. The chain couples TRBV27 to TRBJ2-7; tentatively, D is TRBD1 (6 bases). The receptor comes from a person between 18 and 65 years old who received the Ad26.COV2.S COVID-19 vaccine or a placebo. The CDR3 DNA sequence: TGTGCCAGCAGTCACCAAACCCTGACCGGGACACCGCACTCCTACGAGCAGTACTTC. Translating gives CASSHQTLTGTPHSYEQYF.